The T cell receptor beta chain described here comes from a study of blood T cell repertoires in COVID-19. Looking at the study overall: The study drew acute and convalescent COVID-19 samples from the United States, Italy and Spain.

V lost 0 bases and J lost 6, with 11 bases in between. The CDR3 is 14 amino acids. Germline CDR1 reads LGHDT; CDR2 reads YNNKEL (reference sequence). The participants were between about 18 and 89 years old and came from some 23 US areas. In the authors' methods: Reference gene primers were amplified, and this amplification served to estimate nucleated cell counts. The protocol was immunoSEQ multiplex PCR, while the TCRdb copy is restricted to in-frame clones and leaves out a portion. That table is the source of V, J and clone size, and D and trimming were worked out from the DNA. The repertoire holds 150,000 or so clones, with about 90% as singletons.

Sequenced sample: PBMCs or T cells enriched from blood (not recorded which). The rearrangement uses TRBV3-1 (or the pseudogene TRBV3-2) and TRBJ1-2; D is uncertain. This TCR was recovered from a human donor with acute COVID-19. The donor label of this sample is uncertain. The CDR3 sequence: CASSQEGRGNGYTF. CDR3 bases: TGTGCCAGCAGCCAAGAAGGTCGGGGTAATGGCTACACCTTC.